Sequencing of this TCR beta chain was carried out in a study of T cell repertoires in cytomegalovirus infection. Looking at the study overall: It can be stated that public TCR beta signatures indicated CMV infection as well as a matching HLA type.

TCRdb independently ran MiXCR on the reads; one entry per CDR3 protein. In the table there are some 400,000 distinct CDR3 sequences, approximately 33% of which are singletons. Germline CDR1 and CDR2: MGHRA and YSYEKL. The length of the CDR3 is 17 residues. V lost 0 bases, J lost 8 bases, and 19 bases lay in between. The receptor was isolated from a human donor in good health (CMV status not recorded). Some clones in this sample may be carry-over from other donors' samples. The sample taken for sequencing was PBMCs. The J gene is TRBJ1-4, the V gene TRBV4-1; weak D call: TRBD1 (6 bases). The CDR3 is CASSQDVGAGAWEKLFF. The DNA of the CDR3 is TGCGCCAGCAGCCAAGATGTCGGAGCAGGGGCATGGGAAAAACTGTTTTTT.